The clone carrying this T cell receptor beta chain was seen many times. Antigen unknown. The data stem from a study of T-cell reconstitution after alpha-beta-depleted transplantation in children. Study-level findings and limits: Surviving recipient T cells and thymic progenitors produced the high day-60 TCRbeta diversity seen in some patients. Newly produced T cells mostly provided counts and TCRbeta diversity after one year, as hyperexpanded clones declined. Several hundred expanded graft clones reportedly supplied alpha-beta T cells about two months after transplant.

TCRbeta library preparation incorporated unique molecular identifiers. TCRdb ran MiXCR on the PCR reads and lists one entry per CDR3 protein. The data show some 600,000 distinct CDR3 sequences, 13% seen once. Germline CDR1 and CDR2: LGHNA and YSLEER. The CDR3 contains 13 residues. The germline V and J ends were trimmed by 3 bases and 5 bases, with 8 bases remaining between them. The chain couples TRBV4-3 to TRBJ2-1; D is possibly TRBD2 (6 bases). This sequence was found in a male patient between 5 and 17 years old who had a stem cell transplant for acute myeloid leukemia, so the T cells may come from the graft donor. The source material was PBMCs, mostly from graft donor cells, sampled 360 days after TCRalphabeta/CD19-depleted stem cell transplant. DNA for the CDR3: TGCGCCAGCAGCCATCCTAGCGACAATGAGCAGTTCTTC. This translates into CASSHPSDNEQFF.